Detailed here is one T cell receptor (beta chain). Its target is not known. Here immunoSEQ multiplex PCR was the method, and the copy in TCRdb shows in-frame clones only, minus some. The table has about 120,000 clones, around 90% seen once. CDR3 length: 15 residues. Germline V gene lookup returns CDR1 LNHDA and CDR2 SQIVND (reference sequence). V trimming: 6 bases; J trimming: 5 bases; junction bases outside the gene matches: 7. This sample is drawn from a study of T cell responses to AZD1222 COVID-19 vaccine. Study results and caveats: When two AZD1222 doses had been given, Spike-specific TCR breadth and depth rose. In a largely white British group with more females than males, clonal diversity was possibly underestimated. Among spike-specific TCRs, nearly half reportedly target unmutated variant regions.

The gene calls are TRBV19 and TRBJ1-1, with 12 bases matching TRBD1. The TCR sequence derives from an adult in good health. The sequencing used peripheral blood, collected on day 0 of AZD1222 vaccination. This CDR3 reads CASRSGQGAQTEAFF. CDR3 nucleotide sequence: TGTGCCAGTAGGTCGGGACAGGGGGCGCAGACTGAAGCTTTCTTT.